Below, 22 T cell receptor beta chains from the same sample are listed, as sequenced in a study of control samples from healthy donors and cancer patients. Sequenced by immunoSEQ multiplex PCR; TCRdb stores in-frame clones only, minus some. The sample has roughly 130,000 clones; 90% to 95% are singletons. Material for sequencing was PBMCs. The source of these receptors is a man in his fifties with head and neck cancer.

The chain joins TRBV23-1 to TRBJ1-5; 8 bases map to TRBD1. Being an ORF, TRBV23-1 has a function that is uncertain. The CDR3 length is 17 residues. Trimming took 4 bases from V and 6 from J; bases not matched to a gene: 14. The CDR3 nucleotides read TGCGCCAGCAGTCTCCTCGACGGAGGACAGGGCGCTCAGCCCCAGCATTTT. This encodes CASSLLDGGQGAQPQHF.

This clone was detected only once. The J gene is TRBJ1-2, the V gene TRBV11-2; D is possibly TRBD1 (6 bases). V was pared by 5 bases and J by 5 bases, with 15 bases between. The CDR3 sequence is 14 residues long. In germline, CDR1 is SGHAT, CDR2 FQNNGV. The CDR3 loop reads CASSRQLQGYGYTF. In DNA, the CDR3 is TGTGCCAGCAGCCGACAACTACAGGGTTATGGCTACACCTTC.

The chain has TRBV9 and TRBJ2-1, with D possibly being TRBD2 (6 bases). This CDR3 has 15 amino acids. The germline CDR1 and CDR2 sequences are SGDLS and YYNGEE. V was clipped by 0 bases and J by 2 bases, with 9 bases between them. CDR3 in amino acids: CASSVDAGPYNEQFF. DNA for the CDR3: TGTGCCAGCAGCGTAGACGCGGGGCCCTACAATGAGCAGTTCTTC.

The chain has TRBV28 and TRBJ2-7; weak D call: TRBD2 (7 bases). The V and J ends lost 3 bases and 2 bases respectively, with 14 bases between them. The CDR3 consists of 15 residues. Germline CDR1 and CDR2: MDHEN and SYDVKM. CDR3 sequence (DNA): TGTGCCAGCAGTTTGGCGGGGGCGCTGACCTACGAGCAGTACTTC. Its protein is CASSLAGALTYEQYF.

The rearrangement joins TRBV6-2 or TRBV6-3 to TRBJ2-7; D remains unclear. CDR1 and CDR2 from the germline V gene are MNHEY and SVGEGT. The CDR3 totals 13 residues. The V end was cut by 0 bases, the J end by 4 bases, with 7 bases between. The CDR3 reads CASSYSTVYEQYF. CDR3 in DNA: TGTGCCAGCAGTTACTCGACGGTGTACGAGCAGTACTTC.

The chain carries TRBV27 and TRBJ1-1; D unclear. The ends were cut back, 3 bases at V and 1 base at J, with 12 bases in the middle. Per germline, CDR1 MNHEY and CDR2 SMNVEV (reference sequence). The CDR3 has 15 residues. The CDR3 DNA reads TGTGCCAGCAGTTTTAACCCGGTTCCGAACACTGAAGCTTTCTTT. Protein: CASSFNPVPNTEAFF.

This clone was counted a few times. The chain uses TRBV4-3 and TRBJ2-2; no clear D. This CDR3 comprises 15 residues. Per the germline V gene, CDR1 is LGHNA and CDR2 is YSLEER. Between the trimmed V and J ends, which lost 1 base and 0 bases, there was a span of 6 bases. The CDR3 reads CASSQGVANTGELFF. The CDR3 DNA follows: TGCGCCAGCAGCCAAGGGGTCGCGAACACCGGGGAGCTGTTTTTT.

V gene TRBV29-1 combines with J gene TRBJ2-2; D assignment may be TRBD1 or TRBD2 (6 bases each). Trimming took 1 base from V and 2 from J, leaving 14 bases between them. CDR1 and CDR2 (germline): SQVTM, ANQGSEA. This CDR3 contains 16 residues. This CDR3 is CSVEVWGALNTGELFF. The CDR3 nucleotides are TGCAGCGTTGAAGTATGGGGGGCGCTAAACACCGGGGAGCTGTTTTTT.

The rearrangement uses TRBV5-1 and TRBJ2-3; TRBD2 might be the D (6 bases). Trimming removed 2 bases from V and 5 bases from J, with 12 bases in between. This CDR3 is built from 14 residues. Germline-derived CDR1 and CDR2 are SGHRS and YFSETQ. The CDR3 region has the DNA TGCGCCAGCAGCTTCCGCCCGGGGGAAGATACGCAGTATTTT. It encodes CASSFRPGEDTQYF.

The rearrangement uses TRBV19 and TRBJ2-3, with D possibly matching TRBD2 (5 bases). CDR1 is LNHDA, CDR2 SQIVND, per germline (reference sequence). V lost 5 bases to trimming and J lost 2 bases, with 14 bases between them. This CDR3 spans 15 amino acids. CDR3 in DNA: TGTGCCAGTAGTCCCCCGGGAAGGTTCACAGATACGCAGTATTTT. Residues: CASSPPGRFTDTQYF.

In DNA, the CDR3 is TGTGCCATCAGTGAGTCTTATCAGCCCCAGCATTTT. This translates into CAISESYQPQHF. The V call is TRBV10-3, the J call TRBJ1-5; D is ambiguous. V dropped 0 bases and J dropped 5 bases, with 2 bases sitting between them. CDR1 and CDR2 (germline): ENHRY, SYGVKD. CDR3 length equals 12 residues.

The chain is built from TRBV7-9 and TRBJ1-2; 9 bases map to TRBD1. J was trimmed by 8 bases and V by 5 bases; bases with no gene match: 9. Germline V lookup: CDR1 SEHNR, CDR2 FQNEAQ (reference sequence). The CDR3 has 14 amino acids. The chain's CDR3 is CASSRTGGGLGYTF. The CDR3 nucleotides read TGTGCCAGCAGCCGAACAGGGGGCGGTTTGGGCTACACCTTC.

Notes on this clone: This specimen includes other DNA sequences encoding the same CDR3. CDR3 coding DNA: TGTGCCACCTTACGGGCGGGGGGGGACACCGGGGAGCTGTTTTTT. Translating it yields CATLRAGGDTGELFF. The chain carries TRBV28 and TRBJ2-2, with TRBD2 identical over 9 bases. With 10 bases clipped from V and 3 bases from J, the junction kept 9 bases outside the gene matches. In germline, CDR1 is MDHEN, CDR2 SYDVKM. The CDR3 length is 15 residues.

The chain joins TRBV24-1 to TRBJ2-5, with TRBD1 matching 8 bases. Germline V lookup: CDR1 KGHDR, CDR2 SFDVKD. The CDR3 sequence is 13 residues long. V lost 9 bases to trimming and J lost 5 bases; unmatched junction nucleotides: 7. This CDR3 is CATGAGGEETQYF. CDR3 coding DNA: TGTGCCACCGGGGCAGGGGGCGAGGAGACCCAGTACTTC.

The J gene is TRBJ2-3, the V gene TRBV14; 8 bases align to TRBD2. CDR3 length: 15 amino acids. CDR1 SGHDN and CDR2 FVKESK come from the germline V gene. V trimming: 2 bases; J trimming: 6 bases; junction bases outside the gene matches: 7. CDR3 amino acids: CASSQWGTRPDTQYF. CDR3 nucleotide sequence: TGTGCCAGCAGCCAATGGGGGACTAGACCTGATACGCAGTATTTT.

The genes are TRBV16 and TRBJ1-3; possibly TRBD1 for D (6 bases). V lost 0 bases, J lost 3 bases, and 15 bases lay in between. The V gene's germline CDR1 is KGHSY and CDR2 FQNENV. The CDR3 consists of 17 residues. The chain's CDR3 is CASSQSPGTPNGNTIYF. The CDR3, as DNA: TGTGCCAGCAGCCAATCGCCCGGGACACCAAATGGAAACACCATATATTTT.

The chain has TRBV7-2 and TRBJ1-1; the D is unclear. The CDR3 runs to 14 residues. The germline V gene has CDR1 SGHTA and CDR2 FQGNSA. V lost 2 bases and J 2 bases, leaving 9 bases between the germline ends. The CDR3 DNA reads as TGTGCCAGCAGCTTATTTGGGCAAAACACTGAAGCTTTCTTT. This translates into CASSLFGQNTEAFF.

The chain is built from TRBV13 and TRBJ2-5, with 9 bases fitting TRBD2. The CDR3 has 16 residues. Germline V gene sequence: CDR1 PRHDT, CDR2 FYEKMQ (reference sequence). V lost 4 bases to trimming and J lost 0 bases; unmatched junction nucleotides: 6. The CDR3 sequence is CASSSSGGTYQETQYF. CDR3 bases: TGTGCCAGCAGCTCAAGCGGGGGGACGTACCAAGAGACCCAGTACTTC.

The chain employs TRBV7-2 and TRBJ2-7, with 8 bases matching TRBD2. CDR1 and CDR2 (germline): SGHTA, FQGNSA. The CDR3 is 15 residues long. V gave up 5 bases and J gave up 3 bases; unmatched junction bases: 9. As DNA, the CDR3 is TGTGCCAGCAGCCCCCCGGGGGGGGGAATCTACGAGCAGTACTTC. It encodes CASSPPGGGIYEQYF.

The V and J genes are TRBV7-8 and TRBJ1-2; possible D gene TRBD1, 5 bases. The CDR3 length is 14 residues. V was clipped by 5 bases and J by 4 bases, with 14 bases between them. The germline gives CDR1 SGHVS, CDR2 FQNEAQ. The CDR3 protein is CASSPARTFYGYTF. CDR3 DNA sequence: TGTGCCAGCAGCCCCGCCCGGACATTCTATGGCTACACCTTC.

V is TRBV5-1 and J is TRBJ1-3; the D is unclear. Trimming cost V 5 bases and J 4 bases, with 10 bases left between them. The CDR3 is made up of 13 amino acids. The germline V gene encodes CDR1 SGHRS and CDR2 YFSETQ. Written as DNA, the CDR3 is TGCGCCAGCAGGGGAACGAACGGAAACACCATATATTTT. The encoded protein is CASRGTNGNTIYF.

V gene TRBV7-9 combines with J gene TRBJ2-3; D gene ambiguous. Germline V gives CDR1 SEHNR, CDR2 FQNEAQ (reference sequence). The germline V and J ends were trimmed by 2 bases and 3 bases, with 6 bases remaining between them. The CDR3 contains 13 residues. This CDR3 is CASSLMGTDTQYF. CDR3 in DNA: TGTGCCAGCAGCTTAATGGGTACAGATACGCAGTATTTT.